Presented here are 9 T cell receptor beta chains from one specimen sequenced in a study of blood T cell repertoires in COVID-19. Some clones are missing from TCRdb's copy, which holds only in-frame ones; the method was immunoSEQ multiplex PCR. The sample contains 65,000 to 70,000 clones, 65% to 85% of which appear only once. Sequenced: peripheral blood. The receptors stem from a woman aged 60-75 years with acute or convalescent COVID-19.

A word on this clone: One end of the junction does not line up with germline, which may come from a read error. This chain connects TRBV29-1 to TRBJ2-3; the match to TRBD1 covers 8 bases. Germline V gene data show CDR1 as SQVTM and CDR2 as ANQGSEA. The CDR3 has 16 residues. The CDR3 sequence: CNVEGPLGQAPKTQYF. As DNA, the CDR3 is TGCAACGTTGAAGGCCCCCTGGGACAGGCGCCTAAAACGCAGTATTTT.

CDR3 DNA: TGTGCCAGCAGCCAAGGCAGGGTGGACGAGCAGTACTTC. It is translated as CASSQGRVDEQYF. The chain combines TRBV3-1 (or the pseudogene TRBV3-2) with TRBJ2-7, with D perhaps TRBD1 (5 bases). Germline lookup yields CDR1 LGHDT and CDR2 YNNKEL (reference sequence). The V gene lost 1 base and the J gene lost 5 bases, with 9 bases spanning the gap. This CDR3 contains 13 residues.

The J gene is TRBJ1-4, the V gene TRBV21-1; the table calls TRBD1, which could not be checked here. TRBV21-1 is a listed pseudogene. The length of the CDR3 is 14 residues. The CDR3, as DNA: TGTGCCAGCGGTGCGACAGGGGGGGATGAAAAACTGTTTTTT. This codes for CASGATGGDEKLFF.

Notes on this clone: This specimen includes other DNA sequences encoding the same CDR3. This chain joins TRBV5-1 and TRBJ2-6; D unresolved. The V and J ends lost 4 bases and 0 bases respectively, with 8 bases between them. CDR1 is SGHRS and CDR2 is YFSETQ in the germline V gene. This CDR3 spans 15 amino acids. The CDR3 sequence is CASSPSLSGANVLTF. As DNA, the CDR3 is TGCGCCAGCAGCCCCTCCCTCTCTGGGGCCAACGTCCTGACTTTC.

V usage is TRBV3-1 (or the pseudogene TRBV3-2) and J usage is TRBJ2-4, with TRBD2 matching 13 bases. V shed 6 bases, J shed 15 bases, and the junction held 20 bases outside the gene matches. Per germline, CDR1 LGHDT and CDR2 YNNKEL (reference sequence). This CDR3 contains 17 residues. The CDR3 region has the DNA TGTGCCAGCAGTGACCCGGGACTAGCGGGGTCCGGGGAAAAGTTGTACTTC. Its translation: CASSDPGLAGSGEKLYF.

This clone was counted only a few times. For the CDR3, the DNA is TGTGCCAGCAGTTTATGGGGACAGGGCAATCAGCCCCAGCATTTT. Amino acids: CASSLWGQGNQPQHF. V usage is TRBV27 and J usage is TRBJ1-5; 8 bases match TRBD1. CDR1 and CDR2 from the germline V gene are MNHEY and SMNVEV (reference sequence). The CDR3 sequence is 15 residues long. The J segment lost 2 bases and the V segment lost 1 base, leaving 1 base of the junction unmatched.

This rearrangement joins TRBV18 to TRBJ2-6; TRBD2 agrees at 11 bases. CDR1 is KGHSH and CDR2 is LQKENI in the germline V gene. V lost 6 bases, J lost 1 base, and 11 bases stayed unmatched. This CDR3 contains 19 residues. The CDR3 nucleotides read TGTGCCAGCTCGCTTGAGGTAGCGGGGGGGCCATCTGGGGCCAACGTCCTGACTTTC. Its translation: CASSLEVAGGPSGANVLTF.

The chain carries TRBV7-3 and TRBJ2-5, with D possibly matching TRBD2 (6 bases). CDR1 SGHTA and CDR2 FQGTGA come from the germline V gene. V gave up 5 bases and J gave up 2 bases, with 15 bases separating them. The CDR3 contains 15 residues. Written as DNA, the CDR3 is TGTGCCAGCAGCCGTGTGGCCGGGGGTCAAGAGACCCAGTACTTC. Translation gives CASSRVAGGQETQYF.

CDR3 DNA sequence: TGTGCCAGCAGTCCCCCTGGGGGGGGCAACATGGAGACCCAGTACTTC. Protein product: CASSPPGGGNMETQYF. The rearrangement links TRBV2 to TRBJ2-5; tentative D call: TRBD2 (7 bases). V was shortened by 5 bases and J by 5 bases, with 21 bases between the two germline ends. This CDR3 comprises 16 residues. Germline lookup yields CDR1 SNHLY and CDR2 FYNNEI.